This T cell receptor (beta chain) appears in the sequencing data of a study of shared clonotypes between healthy human individuals. Overall study: Donor composition was two women and three men, aged 18 to 49.

Germline V gene data show CDR1 as SGHTA and CDR2 as FQGTGA. The CDR3 length is 15 residues. V dropped 5 bases and J dropped 5 bases, with 17 bases sitting between them. Concerning this clone itself: Its antigen remains unknown.

Study-level results: Relative to memory subsets, naive subsets generally showed larger estimated richness.

TCRdb's copy holds only in-frame clones and misses some; the assay was immunoSEQ multiplex PCR. The table shows fewer than 2.5 million clones, with under 95% occurring only once. The study drew its donors from healthy HIV-negative adults without recent acute infections or vaccinations. CD4+ cells yielded CD45RA+ naive and CD45RA-negative memory subsets. Sequenced input: naive CD4+ T cells from PBMCs. This sample's subset: CD45RA+ positively selected. The origin of this receptor is a man in his late teens or twenties in good health. Some clones in this sample may be carry-over from other donors' samples. This chain joins TRBV7-3 and TRBJ2-3, with D perhaps matching TRBD2 (6 bases). The CDR3 protein is CASSRAPSEGDTQYF. The CDR3 coding sequence is TGTGCCAGCAGCCGCGCCCCTAGCGAAGGAGATACGCAGTATTTT.